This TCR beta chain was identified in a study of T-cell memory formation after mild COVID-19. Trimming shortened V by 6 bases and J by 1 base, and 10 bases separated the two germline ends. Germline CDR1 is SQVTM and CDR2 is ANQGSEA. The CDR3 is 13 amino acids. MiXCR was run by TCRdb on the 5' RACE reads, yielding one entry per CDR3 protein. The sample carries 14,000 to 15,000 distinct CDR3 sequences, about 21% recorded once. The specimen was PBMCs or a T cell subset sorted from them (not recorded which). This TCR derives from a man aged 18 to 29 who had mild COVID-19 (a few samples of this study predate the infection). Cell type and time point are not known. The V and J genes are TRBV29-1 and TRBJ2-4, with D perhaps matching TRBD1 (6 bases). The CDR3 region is CSVGDRAKNIQYF. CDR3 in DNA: TGCAGCGTAGGAGACAGGGCCAAAAACATTCAGTACTTC.